The clone carrying this T cell receptor beta chain was counted a single time. TCRdb's copy holds only in-frame clones and misses some; the assay was immunoSEQ multiplex PCR. The sample contains tens of thousands of clones, approximately 89% of which appear only once. The source of the sample is a study of blood T cell repertoires in COVID-19. The germline CDR1 and CDR2 sequences are SQVTM and ANQGSEA. The CDR3 consists of 14 residues. V lost 6 bases and J 0 bases, leaving 14 bases between the germline ends. The sequence derives from a human donor in a cohort sampled during active COVID-19. Sequencing was performed on peripheral blood. The V call is TRBV29-1, the J call TRBJ1-2, with a possible D match to TRBD1 (6 bases). CDR3 bases: TGCAGCGTACAGGGTTTGGCGTCTAACTATGGCTACACCTTC. Its protein product is CSVQGLASNYGYTF.